This TCR beta chain was captured in a study of PD-L1 blockade in urothelial cancer. The time point: peripheral blood 6 weeks after treatment start. Clones were sequenced by immunoSEQ multiplex PCR, and TCRdb holds only the in-frame ones, with some missing. The sample records approximately 110,000 clones, about 91% being singletons. V trimming: 3 bases; J trimming: 2 bases; junction bases outside the gene matches: 4. From germline, CDR1 is SNHLY and CDR2 FYNNEI. The CDR3 extends over 15 amino acids. The sequencing used PBMCs, collected around atezolizumab (anti-PD-L1) treatment. The receptor comes from a man aged 55 to 70 with urothelial cancer. The chain recombines TRBV2 with TRBJ2-1, with 7 bases fitting TRBD2. The CDR3 bases are TGTGCCAGCAGTGAGTACGCGGGGGCCTACAATGAGCAGTTCTTC. This gives the protein CASSEYAGAYNEQFF.